This is a list of T cell receptor beta chains from one sample in a study of cytomegalovirus exposure and HLA in healthy donors. Clones were sequenced by immunoSEQ multiplex PCR, and TCRdb holds only the in-frame ones, with some missing. In the table there are tens of thousands of clones, more than 70% of which are singletons. Sequencing used PBMCs. All receptors derive from a man aged 25-45 years in good health and CMV-seronegative. Both conserved end residues are part of each CDR3. Each record gives: CDR3 DNA, CDR3 protein, J gene, V gene, D gene. The D gene is left open where the match is weak.

cdr3_nt: TGTGCCAGCAGCTCCCTCCCGGGGGAGTATGGCTACACCTTC
cdr3_aa: CASSSLPGEYGYTF
j_call: TRBJ1-2
v_call: TRBV7-6
d_call: .

cdr3_nt: TGTGCCACCAGCAGTAGCGGGAGGGCTAAGGGCGGGGAGCTGTTTTTT
cdr3_aa: CATSSSGRAKGGELFF
j_call: TRBJ2-2
v_call: TRBV15
d_call: TRBD2

cdr3_nt: TGTGCCAGCAGCGAGGGACAGTTCACCGAGCAGTACTTC
cdr3_aa: CASSEGQFTEQYF
j_call: TRBJ2-7
v_call: TRBV13
d_call: TRBD1

cdr3_nt: TGTGCCACCAGCAGACTTAGACAGTGGAATGAAAAACTGTTTTTT
cdr3_aa: CATSRLRQWNEKLFF
j_call: TRBJ1-4
v_call: TRBV15
d_call: .

cdr3_nt: TGTGCCAGCACGGGGAACACTGAAGCTTTCTTT
cdr3_aa: CASTGNTEAFF
j_call: TRBJ1-1
v_call: TRBV6-1
d_call: .

cdr3_nt: TGTGCCAGCAGCTCTGACAGGCTTAGCGAGCAGTACTTC
cdr3_aa: CASSSDRLSEQYF
j_call: TRBJ2-7
v_call: TRBV7-2
d_call: .

cdr3_nt: TGCGCCAGCAAGCAGGGAAAGTCCCCTGAAGCTTTCTTT
cdr3_aa: CASKQGKSPEAFF
j_call: TRBJ1-1
v_call: TRBV23-1
d_call: .

cdr3_nt: TGTGCCAGCAGTGAGCAGGGACAGGAGGCTTTCTTT
cdr3_aa: CASSEQGQEAFF
j_call: TRBJ1-1
v_call: TRBV2
d_call: TRBD1

cdr3_nt: TGTGCCAGCAGTTTAAGGGGTGGCTACACCTTC
cdr3_aa: CASSLRGGYTF
j_call: TRBJ1-2
v_call: TRBV28
d_call: .

cdr3_nt: TGTGCCAGCAGCTTGAACAGCCCGAACACTGAAGCTTTCTTT
cdr3_aa: CASSLNSPNTEAFF
j_call: TRBJ1-1
v_call: TRBV5-4
d_call: .

cdr3_nt: TGTGCCAGCAGCTCCCGGGACAGGGCCTTCTTAAACTATGGCTACACCTTC
cdr3_aa: CASSSRDRAFLNYGYTF
j_call: TRBJ1-2
v_call: TRBV7-9
d_call: TRBD1

cdr3_nt: TGTGCCAGCAGCTTAGCGGGCAGTGCCCGGGTCCTGACTTTC
cdr3_aa: CASSLAGSARVLTF
j_call: TRBJ2-6
v_call: TRBV7-2
d_call: .

cdr3_nt: TGTGCCAGCAGCTTACCAGGGGCATTCAATAATTCACCCCTCCACTTT
cdr3_aa: CASSLPGAFNNSPLHF
j_call: TRBJ1-6
v_call: TRBV5-5
d_call: .

cdr3_nt: TGTGCCAGCAGTTTGGCAGGGGGGACCTCCAATGAAAAACTGTTTTTT
cdr3_aa: CASSLAGGTSNEKLFF
j_call: TRBJ1-4
v_call: TRBV27
d_call: TRBD1

cdr3_nt: TGTGCCAGCAGCTTACCGTACGAGCAGTACTTC
cdr3_aa: CASSLPYEQYF
j_call: TRBJ2-7
v_call: TRBV7-8
d_call: .

cdr3_nt: TGTGCCAGCTCACCCGGGGGGCGGGAAGGCAATGAGCAGTTCTTC
cdr3_aa: CASSPGGREGNEQFF
j_call: TRBJ2-1
v_call: TRBV18
d_call: .